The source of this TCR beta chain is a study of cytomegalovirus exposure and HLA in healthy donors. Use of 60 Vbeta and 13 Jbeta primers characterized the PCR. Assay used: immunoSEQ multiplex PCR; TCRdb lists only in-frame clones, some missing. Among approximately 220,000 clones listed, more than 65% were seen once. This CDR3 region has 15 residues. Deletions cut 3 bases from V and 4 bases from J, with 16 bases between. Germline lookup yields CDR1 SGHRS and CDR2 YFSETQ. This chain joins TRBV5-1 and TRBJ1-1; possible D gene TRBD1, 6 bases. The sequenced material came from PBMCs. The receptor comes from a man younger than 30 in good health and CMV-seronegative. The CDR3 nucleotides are TGCGCCAGCAGCTCGATGGCAGGGGTGGGCACTGAAGCTTTCTTT. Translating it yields CASSSMAGVGTEAFF.